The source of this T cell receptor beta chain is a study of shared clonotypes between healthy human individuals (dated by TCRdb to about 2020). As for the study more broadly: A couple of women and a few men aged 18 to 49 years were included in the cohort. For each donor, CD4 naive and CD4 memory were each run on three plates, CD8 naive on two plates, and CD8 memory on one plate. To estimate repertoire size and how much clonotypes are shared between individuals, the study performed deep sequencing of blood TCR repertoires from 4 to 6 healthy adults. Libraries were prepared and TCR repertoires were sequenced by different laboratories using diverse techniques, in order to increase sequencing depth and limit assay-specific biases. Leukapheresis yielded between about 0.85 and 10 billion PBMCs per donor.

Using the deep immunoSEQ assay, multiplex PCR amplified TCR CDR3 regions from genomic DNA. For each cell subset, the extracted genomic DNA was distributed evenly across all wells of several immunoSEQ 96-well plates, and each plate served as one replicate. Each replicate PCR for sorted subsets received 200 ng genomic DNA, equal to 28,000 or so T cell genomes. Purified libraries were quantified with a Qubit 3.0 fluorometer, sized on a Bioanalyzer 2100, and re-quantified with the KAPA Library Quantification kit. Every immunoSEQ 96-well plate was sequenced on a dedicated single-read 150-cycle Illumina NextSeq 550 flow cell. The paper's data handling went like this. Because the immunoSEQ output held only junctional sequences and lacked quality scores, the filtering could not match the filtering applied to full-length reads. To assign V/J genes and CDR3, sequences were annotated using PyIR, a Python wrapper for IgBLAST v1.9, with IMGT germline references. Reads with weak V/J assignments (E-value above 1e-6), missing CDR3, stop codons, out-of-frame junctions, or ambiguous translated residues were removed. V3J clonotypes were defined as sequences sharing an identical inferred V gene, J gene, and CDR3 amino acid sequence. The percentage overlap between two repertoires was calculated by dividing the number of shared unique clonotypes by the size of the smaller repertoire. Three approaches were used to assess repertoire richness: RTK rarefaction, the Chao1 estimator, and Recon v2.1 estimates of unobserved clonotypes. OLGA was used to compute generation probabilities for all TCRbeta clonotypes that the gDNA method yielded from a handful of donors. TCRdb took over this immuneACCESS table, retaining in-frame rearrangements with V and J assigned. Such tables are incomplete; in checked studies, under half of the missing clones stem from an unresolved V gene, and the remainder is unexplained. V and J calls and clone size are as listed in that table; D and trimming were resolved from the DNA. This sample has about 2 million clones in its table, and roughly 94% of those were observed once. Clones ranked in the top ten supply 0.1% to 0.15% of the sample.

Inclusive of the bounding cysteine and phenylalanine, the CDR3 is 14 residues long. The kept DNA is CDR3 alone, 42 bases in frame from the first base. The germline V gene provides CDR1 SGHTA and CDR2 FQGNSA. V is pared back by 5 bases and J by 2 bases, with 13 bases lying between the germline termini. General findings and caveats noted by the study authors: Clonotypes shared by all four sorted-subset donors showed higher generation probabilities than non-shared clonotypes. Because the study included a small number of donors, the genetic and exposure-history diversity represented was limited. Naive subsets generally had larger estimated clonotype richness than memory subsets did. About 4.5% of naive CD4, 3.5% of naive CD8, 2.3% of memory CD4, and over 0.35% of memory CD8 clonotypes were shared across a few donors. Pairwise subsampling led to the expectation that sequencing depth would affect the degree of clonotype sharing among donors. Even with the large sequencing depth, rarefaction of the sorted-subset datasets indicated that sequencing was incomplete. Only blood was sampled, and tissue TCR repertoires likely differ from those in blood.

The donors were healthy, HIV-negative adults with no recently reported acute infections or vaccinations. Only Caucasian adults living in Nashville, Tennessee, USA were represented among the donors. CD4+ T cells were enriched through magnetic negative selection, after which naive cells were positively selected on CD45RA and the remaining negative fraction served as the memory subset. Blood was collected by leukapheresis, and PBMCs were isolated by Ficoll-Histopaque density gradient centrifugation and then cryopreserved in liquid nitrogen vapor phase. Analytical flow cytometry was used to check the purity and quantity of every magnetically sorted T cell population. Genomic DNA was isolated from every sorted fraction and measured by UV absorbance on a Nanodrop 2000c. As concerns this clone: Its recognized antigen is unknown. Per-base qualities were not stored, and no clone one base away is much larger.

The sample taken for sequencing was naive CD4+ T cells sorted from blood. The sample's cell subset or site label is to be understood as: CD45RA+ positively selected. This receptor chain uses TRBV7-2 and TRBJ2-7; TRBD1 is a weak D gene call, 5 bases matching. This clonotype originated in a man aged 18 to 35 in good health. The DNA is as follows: TGTGCCAGCAGCCGAGACAGACAAACCTACGAGCAGTACTTC. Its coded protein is CASSRDRQTYEQYF.